A single count supports the clone carrying this T cell receptor beta chain. Its antigen remains unknown. These data originate in a study of cytomegalovirus exposure and HLA in healthy donors. The PCR ran on 60 Vbeta and 13 Jbeta primers. Clones were read by immunoSEQ multiplex PCR, and TCRdb kept only the in-frame ones, dropping some. The table lists approximately 200,000 clones, around 83% of them singletons, with 6.5% in the top ten. Overall study results and limits: According to a later analysis, most TCR beta chains associated with CMV appeared HLA-restricted. Analysis performed later showed TCR beta chains linked to HLA being more clonally expanded than equally common others. Published work reported that the classifier diagnosed cytomegalovirus status with high specificity and sensitivity.

This receptor was obtained from a woman between 50 and 59 years old in good health and CMV-seropositive. The sequenced sample was PBMCs.

CDR3: CASSSGETYEQYF. The CDR3 DNA reads as TGTGCCAGCAGTTCGGGGGAAACCTACGAGCAGTACTTC. V is TRBV6-5 and J is TRBJ2-5, with D perhaps TRBD2 (6 bases). The J call is uncertain, as TRBJ2-7 better fits the DNA end. The V gene's germline CDR1 is MNHEY and CDR2 SVGAGI. This CDR3 has 13 residues.